These 10 T cell receptor beta chains share one sample of origin, sequenced in a study of T cells in Graves' hyperthyroidism and ophthalmopathy. TCR beta CDR3 regions were amplified from RNA. In the first-round RT-PCR of the TCR CDR3, the HTBI primer set was used. TCRdb used MiXCR to reprocess the multiplex PCR reads, holding one entry per CDR3 protein. The table includes under 650,000 distinct CDR3 sequences, about 17% detected once. Input material: blood. All receptors come from a woman aged 25 to 39 with Graves' hyperthyroidism.

This clonotype has ten or more counts. The chain recombines TRBV12-3 or TRBV12-4 with TRBJ2-2, with TRBD2 matching over 11 bases. The CDR3 totals 17 residues. V lost 4 bases and J lost 6; bases outside the gene matches: 10. CDR3 nucleotides: TGTGCCAGCAGTTCCCCACCCATTAGCGGGAGGGCCGGGGAGCTGTTTTTT. Encoded protein: CASSSPPISGRAGELFF.

The table lists this clonotype with many counts. This rearrangement joins TRBV5-1 to TRBJ2-1; TRBD2 matches at 11 bases. Germline-derived CDR1 and CDR2 are SGHRS and YFSETQ. J lost 9 bases, V lost 3 bases, and 5 bases had no gene match. CDR3 length: 14 residues. The CDR3 region has the DNA TGCGCCAGCAGCTCCACTAGCGGGAGTGGTGAGCAGTTCTTC. The encoded protein is CASSSTSGSGEQFF.

The J gene is TRBJ2-1, the V gene TRBV4-2; 7 bases match TRBD1. The CDR3 sequence is 14 residues long. V was pared by 3 bases and J by 10 bases, with 9 bases of the junction left unmatched. Germline values: CDR1 LGHNA, CDR2 YNFKEQ. CDR3 DNA: TGTGCCAGCAGCCACCGCTCCGGGGACAGAGAGCAGTTCTTC. Translated: CASSHRSGDREQFF.

This clonotype was counted many times. The chain joins TRBV2 to TRBJ1-3; D is undetermined. The CDR3 extends over 15 amino acids. Germline CDR1 SNHLY, CDR2 FYNNEI. Trimming stripped 4 bases from V and 4 bases from J, with 14 bases between. The CDR3 coding sequence is TGTGCCAGCAGTGGAACTAGGGAGCCGGGAAACACCATATATTTT. Its translation: CASSGTREPGNTIYF.

This clonotype was seen many times. The chain joins TRBV7-2 to TRBJ2-7, with a possible D match to TRBD1 (6 bases). Per germline, CDR1 SGHTA and CDR2 FQGNSA. The germline V and J ends were trimmed by 1 base and 7 bases, with 20 bases remaining between them. The CDR3 totals 16 residues. The CDR3: CASSLGGLSDRREQYF. CDR3 sequence (DNA): TGTGCCAGCAGCTTAGGGGGCCTCAGCGACAGGAGAGAGCAGTACTTC.

The sample holds a few counts of this clonotype. The chain employs TRBV30 and TRBJ2-1; D could derive from TRBD1 or TRBD2 (5 bases each). The CDR3 loop spans 13 amino acids. Germline assignment: CDR1 GTSNPN and CDR2 SVGIG (reference sequence). Trimming cost V 4 bases and J 9 bases, with 16 bases left between them. DNA of the CDR3: TGTGCCTGGACCTGGGGCGGGCACGGTGAGCAGTTCTTC. This sequence encodes CAWTWGGHGEQFF.

This clonotype appeared many times. The chain carries TRBV12-3 or TRBV12-4 and TRBJ2-5; a weak D match, TRBD2 (5 bases). This CDR3 is built from 14 residues. V lost 6 bases to trimming and J lost 2 bases, with 13 bases between them. CDR3 nucleotides: TGTGCCAGCAGCTCTGCCGGGGAACAAGAGACCCAGTACTTC. Amino acids: CASSSAGEQETQYF.

The sample holds many counts of this clonotype. V gene TRBV4-3 combines with J gene TRBJ2-3, with 10 bases matching TRBD1. Per germline, CDR1 LGHNA and CDR2 YSLEER. The CDR3 has 17 amino acids. V trimming: 0 bases; J trimming: 4 bases; junction bases outside the gene matches: 7. The CDR3 region has the DNA TGCGCCAGCAGCCAAGATTTCTCGGGACAGGGGTCAGATACGCAGTATTTT. Its translation: CASSQDFSGQGSDTQYF.

This clonotype showed up many times. CDR3 DNA sequence: TGTGCCAGCAGTGAACCGCCCGCCTACGAGCAGTACTTC. Translating gives CASSEPPAYEQYF. The chain couples TRBV6-1 to TRBJ2-7; D is ambiguous. Trimming took off 2 bases at V and 2 bases at J, with 7 bases between the two ends. Germline V gene data show CDR1 as MNHNS and CDR2 as SASEGT. This CDR3 is 13 amino acids long.

V and J are TRBV6-5 and TRBJ2-5, with a possible D match to TRBD2 (6 bases). Germline values: CDR1 MNHEY, CDR2 SVGAGI. Trimming shortened V by 2 bases and J by 3 bases, and 10 bases separated the two germline ends. The CDR3 spans 14 residues. The CDR3 sequence is CASSYGASEETQYF. The DNA for the CDR3 is TGTGCCAGCAGTTACGGAGCTAGCGAAGAGACCCAGTACTTC.